Sequencing of this TCR beta chain was carried out in a study of T cell changes during pregnancy in multiple sclerosis. Generated by immunoSEQ multiplex PCR, the TCRdb table keeps only in-frame clones and is missing some. Of some 38,000 clones listed, roughly 89% are singletons. Looked up from germline, CDR1 is SEHNR and CDR2 is FQNEAQ (reference sequence). V was trimmed by 1 base and J by 3 bases, leaving 3 bases between them. CDR3 length equals 13 residues. The source is a female donor in good health, enrolled as a control in a pregnancy study. V is TRBV7-9 and J is TRBJ2-2; no clear D. Here the sequenced sample was CD4+ T cells from peripheral blood mononuclear cells, taken in the second trimester of pregnancy. In DNA, the CDR3 is TGTGCCAGCAGCTTAGTAGACACCGGGGAGCTGTTTTTT. This translates into CASSLVDTGELFF. Together with reference TRBV7-9 and TRBJ2-2, the CDR3 gives the full variable domain: DTGVSQNPRHKITKRGQNVTFRCDPISEHNRLYWYRQTLGQGPEFLTYFQNEAQLEKSRLLSDRFSAERPKGSFSTLEIQRTEQGDSAMYLCASSLVDTGELFFGEGSRLTVL.